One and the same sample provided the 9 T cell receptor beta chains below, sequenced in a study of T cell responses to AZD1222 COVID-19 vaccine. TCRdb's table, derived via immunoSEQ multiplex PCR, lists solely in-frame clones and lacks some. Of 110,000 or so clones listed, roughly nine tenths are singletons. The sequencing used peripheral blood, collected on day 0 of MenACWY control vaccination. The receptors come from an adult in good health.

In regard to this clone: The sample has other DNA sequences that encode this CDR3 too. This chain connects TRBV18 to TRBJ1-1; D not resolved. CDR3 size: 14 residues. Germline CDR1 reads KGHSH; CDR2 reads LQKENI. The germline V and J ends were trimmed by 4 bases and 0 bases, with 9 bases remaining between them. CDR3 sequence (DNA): TGTGCCAGCTCACGAGGAGTGATGAACACTGAAGCTTTCTTT. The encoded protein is CASSRGVMNTEAFF.

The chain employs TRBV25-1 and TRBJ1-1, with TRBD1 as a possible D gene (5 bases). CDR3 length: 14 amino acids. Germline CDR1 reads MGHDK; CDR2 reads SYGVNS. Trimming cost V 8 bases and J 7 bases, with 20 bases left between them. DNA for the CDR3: TGTGCCAGCCTCAGGTCCGGCAGGGAAGGTGAAGCTTTCTTT. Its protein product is CASLRSGREGEAFF. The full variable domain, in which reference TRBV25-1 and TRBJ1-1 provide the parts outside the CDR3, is EADIYQTPRYLVIGTGKKITLECSQTMGHDKMYWYQQDPGMELHLIHYSYGVNSTEKGDLSSESTVSRIRTEHFPLTLESARPSHTSQYLCASLRSGREGEAFFGQGTRLTVV.

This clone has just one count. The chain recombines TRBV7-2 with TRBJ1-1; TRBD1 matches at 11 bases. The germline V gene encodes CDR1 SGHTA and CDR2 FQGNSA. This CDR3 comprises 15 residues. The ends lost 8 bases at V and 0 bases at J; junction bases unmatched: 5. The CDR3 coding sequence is TGTGCCAGCCGGACAGGGGGCGGCATGAACACTGAAGCTTTCTTT. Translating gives CASRTGGGMNTEAFF.

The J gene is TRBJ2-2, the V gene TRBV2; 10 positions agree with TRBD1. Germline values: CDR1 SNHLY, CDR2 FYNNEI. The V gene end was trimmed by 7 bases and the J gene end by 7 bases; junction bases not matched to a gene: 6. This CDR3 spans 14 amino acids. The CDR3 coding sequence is TGTGCCAGCACCCGGGACAGGGGCATCGGGGAGCTGTTTTTT. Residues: CASTRDRGIGELFF.

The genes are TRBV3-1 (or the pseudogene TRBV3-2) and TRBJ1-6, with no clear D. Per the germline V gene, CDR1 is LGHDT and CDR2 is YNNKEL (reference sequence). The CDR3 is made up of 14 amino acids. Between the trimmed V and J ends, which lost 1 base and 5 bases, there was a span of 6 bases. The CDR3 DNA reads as TGTGCCAGCAGCCAAGGGCTCAATAATTCACCCCTCCACTTT. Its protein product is CASSQGLNNSPLHF.

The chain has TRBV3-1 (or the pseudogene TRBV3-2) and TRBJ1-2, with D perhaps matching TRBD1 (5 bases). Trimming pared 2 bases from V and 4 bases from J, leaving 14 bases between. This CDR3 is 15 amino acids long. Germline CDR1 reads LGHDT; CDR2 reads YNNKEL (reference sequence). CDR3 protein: CASSQNGRGGYGYTF. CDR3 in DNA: TGTGCCAGCAGCCAAAATGGAAGGGGCGGCTATGGCTACACCTTC.

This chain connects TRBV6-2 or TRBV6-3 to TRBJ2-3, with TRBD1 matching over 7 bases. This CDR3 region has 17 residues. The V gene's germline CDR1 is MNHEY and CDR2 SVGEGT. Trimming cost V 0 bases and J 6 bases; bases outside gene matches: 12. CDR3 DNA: TGTGCCAGCAGTTACTCGTTAGGACAGGTGGAGCTTGATACGCAGTATTTT. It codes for CASSYSLGQVELDTQYF.

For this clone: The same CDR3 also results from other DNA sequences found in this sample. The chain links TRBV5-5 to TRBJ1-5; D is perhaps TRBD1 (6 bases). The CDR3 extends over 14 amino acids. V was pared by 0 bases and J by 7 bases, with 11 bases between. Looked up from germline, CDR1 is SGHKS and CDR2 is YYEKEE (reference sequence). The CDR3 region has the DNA TGTGCCAGCAGCTTGGAATCAGGGGAGCAGCCCCAGCATTTT. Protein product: CASSLESGEQPQHF.

Written as DNA, the CDR3 is TGTGCCAGCGAGGACAGGGCCTACGAGCAGTACTTC. It specifies CASEDRAYEQYF. The V gene is TRBV28, the J gene TRBJ2-7, with 8 nucleotides matching TRBD1. Germline V lookup: CDR1 MDHEN, CDR2 SYDVKM. J was trimmed by 2 bases and V by 8 bases; bases with no gene match: 2. This CDR3 has 12 amino acids.